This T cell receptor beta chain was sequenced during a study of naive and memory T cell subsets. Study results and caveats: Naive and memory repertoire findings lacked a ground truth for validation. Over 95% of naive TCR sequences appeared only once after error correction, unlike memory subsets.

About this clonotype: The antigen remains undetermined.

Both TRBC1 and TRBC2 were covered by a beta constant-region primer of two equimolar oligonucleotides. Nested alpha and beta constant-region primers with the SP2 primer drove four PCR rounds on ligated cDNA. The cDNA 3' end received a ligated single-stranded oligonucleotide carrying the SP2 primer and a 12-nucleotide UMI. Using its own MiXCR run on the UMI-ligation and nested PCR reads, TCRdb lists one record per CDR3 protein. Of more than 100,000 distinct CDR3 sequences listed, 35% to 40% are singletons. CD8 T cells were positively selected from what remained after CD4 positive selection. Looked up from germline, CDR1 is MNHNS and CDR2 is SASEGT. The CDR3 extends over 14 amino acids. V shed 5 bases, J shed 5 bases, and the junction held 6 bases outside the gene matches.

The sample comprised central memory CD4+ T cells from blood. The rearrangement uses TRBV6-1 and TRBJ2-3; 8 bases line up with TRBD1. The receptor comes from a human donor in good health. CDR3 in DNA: TGTGCCAGCAGTTGGACAGGGATAAGAGATACGCAGTATTTT. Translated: CASSWTGIRDTQYF.